The present entry profiles one TCR beta chain with its context. The data derive from a study of blood T cell repertoires in COVID-19. In the source study's methods: Nucleated cell counts were estimated from reference gene primer amplification. Libraries were prepared by immunoSEQ multiplex PCR; TCRdb keeps only in-frame clonotypes and omits some of them. V, J and clone size were drawn from that table, and D and trimming were deduced from the DNA. There are about 290,000 clones in the sample; around four fifths occur only once, and around 4% lies in the top ten. The CDR3 consists of 15 residues. V was shortened by 7 bases and J by 1 base, with 17 bases between the two germline ends. Germline V gives CDR1 SGHRS, CDR2 YFSETQ.

The source is a woman aged 50 to 60 with active or convalescent COVID-19. The rearrangement links TRBV5-1 to TRBJ1-1, with D possibly TRBD1 on 5 matching bases. The sample was peripheral blood. The CDR3 loop reads CASSLEDGGNTEAFF. As DNA, the CDR3 is TGCGCCAGCTCCTTAGAGGACGGGGGGAACACTGAAGCTTTCTTT.